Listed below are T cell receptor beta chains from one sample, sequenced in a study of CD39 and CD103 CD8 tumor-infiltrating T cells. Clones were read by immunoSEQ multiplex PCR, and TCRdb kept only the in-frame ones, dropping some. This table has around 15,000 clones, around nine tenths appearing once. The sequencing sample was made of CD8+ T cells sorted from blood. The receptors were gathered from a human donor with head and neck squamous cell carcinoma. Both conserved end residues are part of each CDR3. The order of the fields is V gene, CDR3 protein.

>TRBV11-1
CASSSGTGGAYEQYF
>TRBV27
CASGETGYGNQPQHF
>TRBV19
CASSPRPVNTEAFF
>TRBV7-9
CASSAPWGYGYTF
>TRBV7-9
CASSPRDQFGELFF
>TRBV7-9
CASSLVEVLGQFF
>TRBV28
CATGDLLSYEQYF
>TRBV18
CASSPEDRAYEQYF
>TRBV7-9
CASSYTGGNSPLHF
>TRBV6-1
CASSVRDRGMYEQFF
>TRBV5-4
CASSAGTDYEQYF
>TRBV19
CASSIGQGVVGNQPQHF
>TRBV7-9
CASSLIIGDTEAFF
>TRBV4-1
CASSLRDVENTEAFF
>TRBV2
CASSERGTAMTNTGELFF
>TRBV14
CASSQKSGTVVSGANVLTF
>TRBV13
CASSLRGRDSGMAGELFF
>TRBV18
CASSSFPMGISNQPQHF
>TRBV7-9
CASSLWTGTEAFF
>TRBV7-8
CASSPLQTQLLAKNIQYF
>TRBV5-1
CASSLPASEAFF
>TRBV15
CATGIPRTSGAAYEQYF